This TCR beta chain was identified during a study of neurological immune-mediated disorders. Study-wide results and caveats: The most TCR clonal expansion was seen in HTLV-1-associated myelopathy, and the least was seen in multiple sclerosis, which fell below healthy controls.

V shed 6 bases and J shed 1 base, with 10 bases lying between them. Per the germline V gene, CDR1 is DFQATT and CDR2 is SNEGSKA (reference sequence). The CDR3 is 13 amino acids. The authors made cDNA by 5'RACE with 10-nucleotide random UMIs. TCRdb used MiXCR to reprocess the 5' RACE reads, holding one entry per CDR3 protein. The data show tens of thousands of distinct CDR3 sequences, 13% to 15% seen once. This clonotype was recorded at least ten times. Its antigen is not known. This chain links TRBV20-1 with TRBJ1-5; TRBD1 might be the D (5 bases). The clonotype originates from a woman between 45 and 60 years old in good health. The source material was PBMCs. DNA for the CDR3: TGCAGTGCCCCAGCAGGGAGCAATCAGCCCCAGCATTTT. Its protein is CSAPAGSNQPQHF.